The sequence of this T cell receptor (beta chain) was determined in a study of CD8 T cells in ankylosing spondylitis. Quantitative 5'-RACE was performed with molecular barcodes, and it yielded the TCR beta libraries. TCRdb processed the 5' RACE reads anew with MiXCR; each CDR3 protein has one entry. In the table there are 200,000 or so distinct CDR3 sequences, around a quarter of which are singletons. As regards this clonotype: What it binds is not known.

Between the trimmed V and J ends, which lost 4 bases and 4 bases, there was a span of 4 bases. The germline CDR1 and CDR2 sequences are SQVTM and ANQGSEA. The CDR3 length is 10 residues. Findings and caveats of the study: Previously reported in reactive arthritis synovial fluid and blood were some of the motif variants. Seemingly characteristic of ankylosing spondylitis blood was a TCR beta motif consisting of 7 or 8 highly homologous variants. Disease-linked clones were found to be CD8+ and relatively rare in peripheral blood.

This TCR derives from a male donor with ankylosing spondylitis or in good health (not recorded which). The source material was blood, either unsorted or a sorted T cell fraction (not recorded which). The V and J genes are TRBV29-1 and TRBJ2-5; D is unresolved. The CDR3 is CSVGVETQYF. DNA for the CDR3: TGCAGCGTTGGGGTAGAGACCCAGTACTTC.